The T cell receptor (beta chain) described here comes from a study of OX40 agonist ivuxolimab in advanced cancers. Background on the study: Every patient in dose escalation had hepatocellular carcinoma, melanoma, renal cell or head and neck cancer.

After removal of 0 bases from V and 6 bases from J, the junction contained 8 bases not matched to a gene. The CDR3 has 16 amino acids. Germline-derived CDR1 and CDR2 are MNHEY and SVGAGI. Produced via immunoSEQ multiplex PCR; TCRdb's table is partial and in-frame only. The sample records tens of thousands of clones, 81% being singletons. This receptor was obtained from an adult with an advanced solid tumor such as melanoma, head and neck, liver or kidney cancer. This rearrangement joins TRBV6-5 to TRBJ2-7; 10 positions match TRBD1. The source was CD4+ or CD8+ T cells sorted from blood, collected in a trial of the OX40 agonist ivuxolimab. The CDR3 DNA reads TGTGCCAGCAGTTACTCGGGACAGGGGTACCCGGGCGAGCAGTACTTC. Translating it yields CASSYSGQGYPGEQYF.